This TCR beta chain was documented in a study of cytomegalovirus exposure and HLA in healthy donors. Study summary: In terms of ancestry, the Caucasian-associated cluster contained 80% to 90% of the roughly 400 genotyped donors.

Overall study results and limits: Productive status was seen about 90% or about 30% of the time for most TCR beta V segments in an earlier analysis.

Worth noting for this clone: The antigen is not known.

Primers included in the PCR were 60 Vbeta and 13 Jbeta primers. Profiled with immunoSEQ multiplex PCR; TCRdb holds only in-frame clones, not every one. The sample has 200,000 to 250,000 clones, 85% to 90% seen once. V lost 4 bases to trimming and J lost 6 bases, with 13 bases between them. The CDR3 has 14 residues. Germline CDR1 PRHDT, CDR2 FYEKMQ (reference sequence). Material for sequencing was PBMCs. The V call is TRBV13, the J call TRBJ2-1; weak D call: TRBD2 (5 bases). The receptor's source is a human donor in good health. The chain's CDR3 is CASSSRRAVNEQFF. The CDR3 DNA reads as TGTGCCAGCAGCTCCCGAAGAGCGGTCAATGAGCAGTTCTTC.